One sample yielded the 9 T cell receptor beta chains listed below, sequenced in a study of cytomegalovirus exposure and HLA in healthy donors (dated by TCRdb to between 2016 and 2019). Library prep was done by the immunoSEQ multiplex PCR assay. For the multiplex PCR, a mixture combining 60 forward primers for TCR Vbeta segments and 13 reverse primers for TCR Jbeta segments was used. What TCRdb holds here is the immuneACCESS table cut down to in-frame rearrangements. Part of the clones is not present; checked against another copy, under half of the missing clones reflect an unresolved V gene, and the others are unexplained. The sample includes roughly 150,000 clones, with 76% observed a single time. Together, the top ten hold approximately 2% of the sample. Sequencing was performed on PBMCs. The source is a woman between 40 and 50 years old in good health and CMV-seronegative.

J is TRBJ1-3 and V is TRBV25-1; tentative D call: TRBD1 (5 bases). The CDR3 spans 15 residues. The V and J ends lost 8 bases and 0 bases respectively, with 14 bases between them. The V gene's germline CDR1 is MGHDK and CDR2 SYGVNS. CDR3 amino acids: CASGQGDLSGNTIYF. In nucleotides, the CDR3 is TGTGCCAGCGGACAAGGCGACCTCTCTGGAAACACCATATATTTT. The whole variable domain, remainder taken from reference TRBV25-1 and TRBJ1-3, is EADIYQTPRYLVIGTGKKITLECSQTMGHDKMYWYQQDPGMELHLIHYSYGVNSTEKGDLSSESTVSRIRTEHFPLTLESARPSHTSQYLCASGQGDLSGNTIYFGEGSWLTVV.

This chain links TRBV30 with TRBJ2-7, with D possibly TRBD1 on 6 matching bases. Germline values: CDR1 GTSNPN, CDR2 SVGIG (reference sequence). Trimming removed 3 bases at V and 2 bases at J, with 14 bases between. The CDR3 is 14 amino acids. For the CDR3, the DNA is TGTGCCTGGAGAAGTGCAGGGGCGACCTACGAGCAGTACTTC. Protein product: CAWRSAGATYEQYF.

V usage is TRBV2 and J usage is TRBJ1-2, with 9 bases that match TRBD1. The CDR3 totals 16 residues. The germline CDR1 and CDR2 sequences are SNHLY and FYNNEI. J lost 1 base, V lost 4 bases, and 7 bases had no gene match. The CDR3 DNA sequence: TGTGCCAGCAGTGGACAGGGGGACTTTAATAACTATGGCTACACCTTC. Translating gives CASSGQGDFNNYGYTF.

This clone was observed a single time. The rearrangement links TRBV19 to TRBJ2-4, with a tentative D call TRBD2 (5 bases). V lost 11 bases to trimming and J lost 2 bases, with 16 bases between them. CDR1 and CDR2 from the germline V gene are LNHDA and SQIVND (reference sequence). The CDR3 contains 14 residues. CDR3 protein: CARLMGDTKNIQYF. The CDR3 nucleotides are TGTGCCCGCCTCATGGGAGACACCAAAAACATTCAGTACTTC.

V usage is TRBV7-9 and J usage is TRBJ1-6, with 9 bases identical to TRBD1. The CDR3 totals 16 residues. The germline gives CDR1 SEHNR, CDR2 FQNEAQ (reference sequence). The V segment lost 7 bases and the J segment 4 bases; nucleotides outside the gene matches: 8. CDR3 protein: CASTEAGTGYNSPLHF. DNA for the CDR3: TGTGCCAGCACCGAAGCCGGGACAGGGTATAATTCACCCCTCCACTTT.

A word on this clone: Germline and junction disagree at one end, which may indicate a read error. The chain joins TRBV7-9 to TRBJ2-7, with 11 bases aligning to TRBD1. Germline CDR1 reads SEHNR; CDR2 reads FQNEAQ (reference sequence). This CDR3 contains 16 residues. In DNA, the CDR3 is TGTTCCAGCAGCTTAGCCCAGGGACAGGGGGACTACGAGCAGTACTTC. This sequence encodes CSSSLAQGQGDYEQYF.

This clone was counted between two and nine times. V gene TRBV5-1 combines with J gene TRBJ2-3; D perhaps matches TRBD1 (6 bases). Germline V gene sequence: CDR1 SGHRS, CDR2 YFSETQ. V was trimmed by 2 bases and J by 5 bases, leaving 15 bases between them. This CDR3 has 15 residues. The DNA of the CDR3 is TGCGCCAGCAGCTTCCAGGGGACCCTACGAGATACGCAGTATTTT. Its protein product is CASSFQGTLRDTQYF.

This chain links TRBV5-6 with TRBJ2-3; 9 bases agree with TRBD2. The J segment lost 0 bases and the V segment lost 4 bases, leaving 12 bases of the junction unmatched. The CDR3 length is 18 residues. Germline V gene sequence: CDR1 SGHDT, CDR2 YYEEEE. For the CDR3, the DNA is TGTGCCAGCAGCCCCATATCGGTCCTAGCGGGGAGCACAGATACGCAGTATTTT. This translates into CASSPISVLAGSTDTQYF.

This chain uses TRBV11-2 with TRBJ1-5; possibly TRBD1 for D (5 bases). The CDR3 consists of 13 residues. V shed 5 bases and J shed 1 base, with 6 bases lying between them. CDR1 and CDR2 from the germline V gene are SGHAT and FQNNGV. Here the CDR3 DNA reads TGTGCCAGCAGCGCAGGGAGCAATCAGCCCCAGCATTTT. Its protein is CASSAGSNQPQHF.